Judged by abundance, the clone carrying this T cell receptor (beta chain) is medium-sized. The antigen is undetermined. This sample stems from a study of OX40 agonist ivuxolimab in advanced cancers. Study information: While on treatment, patients had intravenous ivuxolimab at 0.01 to 10 mg/kg every 2 weeks. Enrollees could have had prior anti-PD-1, anti-PD-L1 or anti-CTLA-4 therapy, which over 35% had received. The group had a mean age of 60 years, ranged from about 20 to 79, and was 82.7% male.

The method was immunoSEQ multiplex PCR; TCRdb's version includes in-frame clones alone and lacks a portion of them. Here the sample spans around 37,000 clones, roughly 76% being singletons. Study-level results: CD8+ T cells (on average) carried more expanded clones than CD4+ T cells.

Germline V gene data show CDR1 as GTSNPN and CDR2 as SVGIG (reference sequence). CDR3 size: 15 residues. The V and J ends lost 0 bases and 2 bases respectively, with 14 bases between them. The sequenced sample was CD4+ or CD8+ T cells sorted from blood, obtained in a trial of the OX40 agonist ivuxolimab. The sequence was collected from an adult with an advanced solid tumor such as melanoma, head and neck, liver or kidney cancer. The chain is built from TRBV30 and TRBJ2-7; the D gene is possibly TRBD2 (5 bases). This chain's CDR3 is CAWSVSGNPTYEQYF. The CDR3 DNA reads TGTGCCTGGAGTGTTTCGGGAAATCCTACCTACGAGCAGTACTTC.